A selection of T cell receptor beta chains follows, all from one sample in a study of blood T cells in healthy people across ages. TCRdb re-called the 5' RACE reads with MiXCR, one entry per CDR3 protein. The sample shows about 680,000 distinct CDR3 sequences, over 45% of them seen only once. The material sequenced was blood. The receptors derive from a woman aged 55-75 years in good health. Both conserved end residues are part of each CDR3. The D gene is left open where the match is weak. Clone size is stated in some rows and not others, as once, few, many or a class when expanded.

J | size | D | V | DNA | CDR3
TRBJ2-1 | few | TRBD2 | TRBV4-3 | TGCGCCAGCAGCCAAGATCCTAGCGGGCGCATAGGGGAGCAGTTCTTC | CASSQDPSGRIGEQFF
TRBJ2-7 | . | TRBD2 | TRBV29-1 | TGCAGCGCCGGGACTAGTACCTACGAGCAGTACTTC | CSAGTSTYEQYF
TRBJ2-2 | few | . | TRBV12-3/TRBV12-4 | TGTGCCAGCAGCCCTAGCTTAAAAGGACCCGGGGAGCTGTTTTTT | CASSPSLKGPGELFF
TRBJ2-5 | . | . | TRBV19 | TGTGCCAGTAGTAGCAGAGGTCCGTTGGGGGGGACCCAGTACTTC | CASSSRGPLGGTQYF
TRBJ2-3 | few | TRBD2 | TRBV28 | TGTGCCAGCAGTTTTAGCGGGAGGGATGGCACAGATACGCAGTATTTT | CASSFSGRDGTDTQYF
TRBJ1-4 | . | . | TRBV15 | TGTGCCACCAGCAGGGGACCGGCTAATGAAAAACTGTTTTTT | CATSRGPANEKLFF
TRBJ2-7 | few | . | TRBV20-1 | TGCAGTGCTCACCCCGGAGGGGGCAGCTACGAGCAGTACTTC | CSAHPGGGSYEQYF
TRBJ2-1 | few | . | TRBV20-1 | TGCAGTGCTAGAGCCGGTGGATACTACAATGAGCAGTTCTTC | CSARAGGYYNEQFF
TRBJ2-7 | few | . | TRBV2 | TGTGCCAGCAGTGTGGGGGATTGGGGCGAGCAGTACTTC | CASSVGDWGEQYF
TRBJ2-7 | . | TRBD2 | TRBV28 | TGTGCCAGCAACTGGGGAGGGAGTTTCAACGAGCAGTACTTC | CASNWGGSFNEQYF
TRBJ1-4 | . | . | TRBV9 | TGTGCCAGCAGCGTAGCTGTAGATGCAACTAATGAAAAACTGTTTTTT | CASSVAVDATNEKLFF
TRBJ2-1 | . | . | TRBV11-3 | TGTGCCAGCAGCTTAGCCGGGGCCTTCTCCTACAATGAGCAGTTCTTC | CASSLAGAFSYNEQFF
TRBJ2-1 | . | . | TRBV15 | TGTGCCACCGGCGGACTGGGCTCCTACAATGAGCAGTTCTTC | CATGGLGSYNEQFF
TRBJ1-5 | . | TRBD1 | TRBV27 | TGTGCCAGCGGAAGCCAAAAACAGGGGGTGTTGGGCAATCAGCCCCAGCATTTT | CASGSQKQGVLGNQPQHF
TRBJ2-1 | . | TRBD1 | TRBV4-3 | TGCGTCAGCAGCCATTTGACAGGGCGCAACAATGAGCAGTTCTTC | CVSSHLTGRNNEQFF
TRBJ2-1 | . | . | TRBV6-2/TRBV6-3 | TGTGCCAGCAGTTACGGGCATCCCATCTACAATGAGCAGTTCTTC | CASSYGHPIYNEQFF
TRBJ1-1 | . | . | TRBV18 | TGTGCCAGCTCACCCAATCAGAACACTGAAGCTTTCTTT | CASSPNQNTEAFF
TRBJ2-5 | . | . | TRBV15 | TGTGCCACCAGCAGAGATATAGAGACCCAGTACTTC | CATSRDIETQYF
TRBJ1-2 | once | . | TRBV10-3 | TGTGCCATCAGTGAACCAAAGGGCCCCATTAACTATGGCTACACCTTC | CAISEPKGPINYGYTF
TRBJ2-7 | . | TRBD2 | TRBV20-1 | TGCAGTGCTAGCCCTTCAGCGGGAGGTCTCTTCGAGCAGTACTTC | CSASPSAGGLFEQYF
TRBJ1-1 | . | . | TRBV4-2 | TGTGCCAGCAGCCAAGAGACCACAGCCTTCAAAACCACTGAAGCTTTCTTT | CASSQETTAFKTTEAFF
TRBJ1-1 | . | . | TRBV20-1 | TGCAGTGCTGACCCGGGACGGATCGACACTGAAGCTTTCTTT | CSADPGRIDTEAFF
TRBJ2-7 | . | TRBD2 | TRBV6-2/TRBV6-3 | TGTGCCAGCAGTTACCGGCCTCTAGCGGGAGGCACCTACGAGCAGTACTTC | CASSYRPLAGGTYEQYF
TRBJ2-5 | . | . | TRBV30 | TGTGCCTGGAGTGTCCCTAGAGGCGGAGAGGGAGCGGAGACCCAGTACTTC | CAWSVPRGGEGAETQYF
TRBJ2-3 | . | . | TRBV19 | TGTGCCAGTAGTATTAGGCCCGGGGAGGGCACAGATACGCAGTATTTT | CASSIRPGEGTDTQYF
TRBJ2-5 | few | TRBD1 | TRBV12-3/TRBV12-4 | TGTGCCAGCGGTAGGACAGGGCCCAGGGAGACCCAGTACTTC | CASGRTGPRETQYF
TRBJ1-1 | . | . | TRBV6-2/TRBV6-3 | TGTGCCAGCAGTTACTCTCGTGGTGGCGCCCCCGAGACTGAAGCTTTCTTT | CASSYSRGGAPETEAFF
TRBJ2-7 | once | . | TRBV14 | TGTGCCAGCAGCCAAGACTACTCCTACAATGAGCAGTACTTC | CASSQDYSYNEQYF
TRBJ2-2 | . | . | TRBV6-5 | TGTGCCAGCAGATTACGAAAGATTAACTCTCCTCCGAACACCGGGGAGCTGTTTTTT | CASRLRKINSPPNTGELFF
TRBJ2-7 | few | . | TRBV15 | TGTGCCACCAGCAGAGGTGGGGCCCAGCGCCTCTACGAGCAGTACTTC | CATSRGGAQRLYEQYF
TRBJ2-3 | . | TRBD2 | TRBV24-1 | TGTGCCACCAGTGACAAACTAGCGAGAGCTCAGTATTTT | CATSDKLARAQYF
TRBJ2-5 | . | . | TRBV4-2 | TGTGCCAGCAGCCAAGATGAATTTCCGGGGCAGACCCAGTACTTC | CASSQDEFPGQTQYF
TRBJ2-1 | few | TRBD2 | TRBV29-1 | TGCAGCGTTGAAGGTGCGGGCGGGAGATACAATGAGCAGTTCTTC | CSVEGAGGRYNEQFF
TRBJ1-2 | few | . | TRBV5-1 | TGCGCCAGCAGCGTGATCGGATTTAACTATGGCTACACCTTC | CASSVIGFNYGYTF
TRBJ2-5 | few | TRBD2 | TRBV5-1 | TGCGCCAGCAGCTTGAGGCTAGCGGGGCCTCCTCAAGAGACCCAGTACTTC | CASSLRLAGPPQETQYF
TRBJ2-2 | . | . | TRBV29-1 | TGCAGCGGGAGGGGTCTGAACACCGGGGAGCTGTTTTTT | CSGRGLNTGELFF
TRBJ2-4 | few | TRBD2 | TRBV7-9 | TGTGCCAGCAGCTTAGTGGGGCGGGAGAGCCGGGAGCAGTACTTC | CASSLVGRESREQYF
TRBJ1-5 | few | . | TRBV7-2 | TGTGCCAGCAGCTTACGAAGGACATTGGATCAGCCCCAGCATTTT | CASSLRRTLDQPQHF
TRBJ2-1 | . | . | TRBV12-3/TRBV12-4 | TGTGCCAGCAGTTTGAGTAACACAAGTGAGCAGTTCTTC | CASSLSNTSEQFF
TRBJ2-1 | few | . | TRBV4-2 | TGTGCCAGCAGCCAAGATGGCCAGCGGCCCTACAATGAGCAGTTCTTC | CASSQDGQRPYNEQFF
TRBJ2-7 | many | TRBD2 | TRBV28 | TGTGCCAGCAGCGAGACTAGCGGCCCCTCCTACGAGCAGTACTTC | CASSETSGPSYEQYF
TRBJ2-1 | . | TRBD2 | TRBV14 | TGTGCCAGCAGCCAGACTAGCGGGAGGCACAATGAGCAGTTCTTC | CASSQTSGRHNEQFF
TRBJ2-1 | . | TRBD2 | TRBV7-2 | TGTGCCAGCAGCTTATTCACCAGCGGGGTGTACAATGAGCAGTTCTTC | CASSLFTSGVYNEQFF
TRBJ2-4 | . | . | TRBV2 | TGTGCCAGCCTAACAGGGGGAGGGGACATTCAGTACTTC | CASLTGGGDIQYF
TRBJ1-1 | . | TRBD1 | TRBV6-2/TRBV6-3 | TGTGCCAGCCGGGCTTGGGACAGGAACACTGAAGCTTTCTTT | CASRAWDRNTEAFF
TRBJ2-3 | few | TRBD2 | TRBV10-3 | TGTGCCATCAGTGAGGGGACTAGCGGGAGGACAGATACGCAGTATTTT | CAISEGTSGRTDTQYF
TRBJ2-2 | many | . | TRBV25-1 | TGTGCCAGCAGTATCCGCCCAACCGGGACCGGGGAGCTGTTTTTT | CASSIRPTGTGELFF
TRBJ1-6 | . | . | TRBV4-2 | TGTGCCAGCAGCCGAGTTCCATATAATTCACCCCTCCACTTT | CASSRVPYNSPLHF
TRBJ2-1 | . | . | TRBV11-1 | TGTGCCAGCAGCAGACGGGACATCCAAAACAATGAGCAGTTCTTC | CASSRRDIQNNEQFF
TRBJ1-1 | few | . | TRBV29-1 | TGCAGCGCGGGAGGGGTGCTTAACACTGAAGCTTTCTTT | CSAGGVLNTEAFF
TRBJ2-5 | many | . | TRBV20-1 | TGCAGTGCTCACTTCACAGGGCAAGAGACCCAGTACTTC | CSAHFTGQETQYF
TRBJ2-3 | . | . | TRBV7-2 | TGTGCCAGCAGCGCCGCCGGAGGCCTCTCCGATACGCAGTATTTT | CASSAAGGLSDTQYF
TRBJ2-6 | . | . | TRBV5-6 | TGTGCCAGCACCCTACCCGGTGGCTCTGGGGCCAACGTCCTGACTTTC | CASTLPGGSGANVLTF
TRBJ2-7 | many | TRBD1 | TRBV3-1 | TGTGCCAGCAGTGACAGGGGTACCTACGAGCAGTACTTC | CASSDRGTYEQYF
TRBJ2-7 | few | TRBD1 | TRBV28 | TGTGCCAGCAGTATACCCGGGACAGGATCCTACGAGCAGTACTTC | CASSIPGTGSYEQYF
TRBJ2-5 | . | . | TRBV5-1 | TGCGCCAGCAGCTTGTACGGCGGGGAGCGGGAGACCCAGTACTTC | CASSLYGGERETQYF
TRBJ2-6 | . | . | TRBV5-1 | TGTGCCAGCAGCCTCGGGATCTCTGGGGCCAACGTCCTGACTTTC | CASSLGISGANVLTF